These 30 T cell receptor beta chains were all obtained from the same sample, sequenced in a study of PD-1 blockade in classical Hodgkin lymphoma (dated by TCRdb to the early 2020s). Libraries were built with the immunoSEQ multiplex PCR assay. TCRdb holds this immuneACCESS table with in-frame rearrangements only. Some clones are missing; in checked studies, unresolved V genes explain under half, and the rest has no known cause. For this sample the table gives 20,000 to 30,000 clones, of which roughly three quarters were detected only once. Approximately 3.3% of the sample belongs to the ten largest clones. The time point label, as the study defines it: cycle 1 day 1 (C1D1), immediately before nivolumab initiation. Every trial patient had relapsed following autologous stem cell transplantation, and prior brentuximab vedotin exposure was what differed among cohorts A, B and C. The sequenced sample was peripheral blood mononuclear cells (PBMCs), obtained at baseline. The origin of the receptors is a human donor with classical Hodgkin lymphoma.

This clone was observed a few times. The genes are TRBV5-1 and TRBJ2-7, with 12 bases lining up with TRBD1. The J segment lost 2 bases and the V segment lost 3 bases, leaving 12 bases of the junction unmatched. This CDR3 comprises 18 residues. Germline CDR1 reads SGHRS; CDR2 reads YFSETQ. CDR3 coding DNA: TGCGCCAGCAGCTCATATGGGACAGGGGGCTCTCTGCCCTACGAGCAGTACTTC. Translation gives CASSSYGTGGSLPYEQYF.

The chain has TRBV10-2 and TRBJ2-7; 11 positions agree with TRBD2. Germline assignment: CDR1 WSHSY and CDR2 SAAADI. Unmatched junction bases numbered 7, after V lost 0 bases and J lost 3 bases. There are 17 residues in the CDR3. In DNA form, the CDR3 reads TGCGCCAGCAGTGAGTCGACGGGACTAGCGGCGGTCTACGAGCAGTACTTC. This encodes CASSESTGLAAVYEQYF.

In DNA, the CDR3 is TGTGCCAGTAATCTCGGTGGGACAGGACTTTACAATGAGCAGTTCTTC. Protein product: CASNLGGTGLYNEQFF. The chain links TRBV19 to TRBJ2-1, with TRBD1 matching over 8 bases. This CDR3 has 16 amino acids. CDR1 and CDR2 from the germline V gene are LNHDA and SQIVND (reference sequence). V shed 7 bases, J shed 4 bases, and the junction held 12 bases outside the gene matches.

This rearrangement joins TRBV5-6 to TRBJ2-7; D might be TRBD1 (6 bases). This CDR3 has 15 residues. The germline gives CDR1 SGHDT, CDR2 YYEEEE. The V end was cut by 2 bases, the J end by 7 bases, with 19 bases between. The CDR3 DNA reads TGTGCCAGCAGCTTTAGGGCAGGGGTGACGTGGGAGCAGTACTTC. Its translation is CASSFRAGVTWEQYF.

This chain connects TRBV9 to TRBJ1-1, with TRBD1 as a possible D gene (5 bases). V was trimmed by 3 bases and J by 8 bases, leaving 20 bases between them. The CDR3 consists of 15 residues. The V gene's germline CDR1 is SGDLS and CDR2 YYNGEE. As DNA, the CDR3 is TGTGCCAGCAGCGATGGAGACAGTTTACATACAGAAGCTTTCTTT. Its translation is CASSDGDSLHTEAFF.

This clone was recorded a few times. The chain joins TRBV28 to TRBJ2-3; D is ambiguous. Trimming removed 4 bases at V and 2 bases at J, with 4 bases between. CDR1 is MDHEN, CDR2 SYDVKM, per germline. This CDR3 is built from 12 residues. The CDR3 sequence: CASSSYTDTQYF. The CDR3 region has the DNA TGTGCCAGCAGTTCCTACACAGATACGCAGTATTTT.

The rearrangement links TRBV6-5 to TRBJ1-1; D gene unclear. Germline V CDR1 and CDR2: MNHEY, SVGAGI. CDR3 size: 14 residues. V was cut by 6 bases and J by 0 bases, with 11 bases left in between. CDR3 sequence (DNA): TGTGCCAGCAGATTGAGTACAGTGAACACTGAAGCTTTCTTT. Translated, it gives CASRLSTVNTEAFF.

The chain uses TRBV7-2 and TRBJ2-1, with D unresolved. CDR1 SGHTA and CDR2 FQGNSA come from the germline V gene. This CDR3 is built from 15 residues. V was pared by 0 bases and J by 4 bases, with 10 bases between. This chain's CDR3 is CASSLAYGPYNEQFF. In nucleotides, the CDR3 is TGTGCCAGCAGCTTAGCGTACGGGCCTTACAATGAGCAGTTCTTC.

The chain carries TRBV5-6 and TRBJ2-2, with D perhaps matching TRBD1 (5 bases). Germline CDR1 and CDR2: SGHDT and YYEEEE. Between the trimmed V and J ends, which lost 7 bases and 2 bases, there was a span of 12 bases. The CDR3 length is 14 residues. CDR3 amino acids: CASAWTLNTGELFF. CDR3 bases: TGTGCCAGCGCGTGGACACTAAACACCGGGGAGCTGTTTTTT.

V is TRBV7-9 and J is TRBJ2-5, with D unclear. The V gene lost 5 bases and the J gene lost 0 bases, with 16 bases spanning the gap. The CDR3 spans 16 residues. Germline assignment: CDR1 SEHNR and CDR2 FQNEAQ (reference sequence). CDR3 in DNA: TGTGCCAGCAGCCCCAGAGTAGGCGCTCACCAAGAGACCCAGTACTTC. It yields the protein CASSPRVGAHQETQYF.

This clone has only a few counts. This chain links TRBV27 with TRBJ1-1; D uncertain. The CDR3 is 13 residues long. Trimming left V 0 bases short and J 5 bases short, with 7 bases between. Germline V gene sequence: CDR1 MNHEY, CDR2 SMNVEV (reference sequence). CDR3 amino acids: CASSLSRGTEAFF. The CDR3 DNA is TGTGCCAGCAGTTTATCTCGGGGAACTGAAGCTTTCTTT.

The sample holds a few counts of this clone. J is TRBJ1-1 and V is TRBV15; a weak D match, TRBD1 (6 bases). This CDR3 is built from 13 residues. Per germline, CDR1 LNHNV and CDR2 YYDKDF (reference sequence). Trimming took 8 bases from V and 0 from J, leaving 10 bases between them. Here the CDR3 reads CATAGHLNTEAFF. For the CDR3, the DNA is TGTGCCACCGCGGGACACCTGAACACTGAAGCTTTCTTT.

The rearrangement links TRBV5-1 to TRBJ2-3; D may be TRBD2 (7 bases). Germline CDR1 and CDR2: SGHRS and YFSETQ. The CDR3 totals 16 residues. V gave up 2 bases and J gave up 4 bases, with 17 bases separating them. The CDR3 protein is CASSFWEGGPPDTQYF. CDR3 bases: TGCGCCAGCAGCTTTTGGGAGGGGGGCCCCCCAGATACGCAGTATTTT.

The chain uses TRBV29-1 and TRBJ1-1, with D unclear. CDR3 length: 12 amino acids. Germline V gene data show CDR1 as SQVTM and CDR2 as ANQGSEA. V lost 4 bases and J lost 0, with 6 bases in between. CDR3 amino acids: CSVGGLNTEAFF. In DNA form, the CDR3 reads TGCAGCGTTGGGGGATTGAACACTGAAGCTTTCTTT.

The J gene is TRBJ1-4, the V gene TRBV11-2; no clear D gene. The ends were cut back, 0 bases at V and 3 bases at J, with 11 bases in the middle. Germline assignment: CDR1 SGHAT and CDR2 FQNNGV. The CDR3 spans 16 residues. CDR3 DNA: TGTGCCAGCAGCTTAGAAGTCCCAACAGCTAATGAAAAACTGTTTTTT. It translates to CASSLEVPTANEKLFF. Full variable domain (missing parts from reference TRBV11-2 and TRBJ1-4): EAGVAQSPRYKIIEKRQSVAFWCNPISGHATLYWYQQILGQGPKLLIQFQNNGVVDDSQLPKDRFSAERLKGVDSTLKIQPAKLEDSAVYLCASSLEVPTANEKLFFGSGTQLSVL.

The chain is built from TRBV7-3 and TRBJ2-1; the D gene is possibly TRBD2 (6 bases). The germline V gene has CDR1 SGHTA and CDR2 FQGTGA. The CDR3 loop spans 14 amino acids. The V end was cut by 4 bases, the J end by 5 bases, with 12 bases between. This chain's CDR3 is CASSWVGGNNEQFF. CDR3 nucleotides: TGTGCCAGCAGCTGGGTCGGGGGAAACAATGAGCAGTTCTTC.

This clone was recorded once. The junction departs from germline at one end; a sequencing error may be responsible. The rearrangement uses TRBV6-6 and TRBJ2-2; 8 nucleotides align to TRBD2. Germline CDR1 and CDR2: MNHNY and SVGAGI (reference sequence). The CDR3 consists of 15 residues. For the CDR3, the DNA is TGTGCCAGCAGCCCCGGGGGGGGGAACGCCGGGGAGCTGTTTTTT. It translates to CASSPGGGNAGELFF.

This clone came up once. The CDR3 region has the DNA TGTGCCAGCAGCTTAGGCCCGGAGTACAGGGCCGGTGGCTACACCTTC. Encoded protein: CASSLGPEYRAGGYTF. This chain connects TRBV7-2 to TRBJ1-2; maybe TRBD1 (6 bases). The CDR3 is made up of 16 amino acids. The V end lost 1 base, the J end lost 7 bases, and 19 bases lay between the germline ends. Germline V gives CDR1 SGHTA, CDR2 FQGNSA.

The rearrangement joins TRBV18 to TRBJ2-7, with D perhaps matching TRBD1 or TRBD2 (6 bases each). This CDR3 has 12 amino acids. V was pared by 8 bases and J by 5 bases, with 13 bases between. Germline loops: CDR1 KGHSH, CDR2 LQKENI. The CDR3 loop reads CASHREAHEQYF. The CDR3 bases are TGTGCCAGCCACAGGGAGGCCCACGAGCAGTACTTC. Based on the CDR3 plus reference TRBV18 and TRBJ2-7, the full variable domain is NAGVMQNPRHLVRRRGQEARLRCSPMKGHSHVYWYRQLPEEGLKFMVYLQKENIIDESGMPKERFSAEFPKEGPSILRIQQVVRGDSAAYFCASHREAHEQYFGPGTRLTVT.

The chain joins TRBV5-1 to TRBJ1-2; the match to TRBD1 covers 11 bases. The CDR3 consists of 14 residues. Germline V CDR1 and CDR2: SGHRS, YFSETQ. The junction had 0 bases not matched to a gene; V was cut back by 3 bases and J by 2 bases. CDR3 in DNA: TGCGCCAGCAGCTGGGACAGGGGGAACTATGGCTACACCTTC. It is translated as CASSWDRGNYGYTF.

The chain has TRBV25-1 and TRBJ2-7; 7 bases are a match to TRBD1. Germline assignment: CDR1 MGHDK and CDR2 SYGVNS. CDR3 length: 14 amino acids. Losses at the gene ends were 6 bases for V and 0 bases for J; bases not matched to a gene: 5. The CDR3 sequence: CASSPRDSSYEQYF. The CDR3 DNA sequence: TGTGCCAGCAGCCCACGGGACAGCTCCTACGAGCAGTACTTC.

This clone has just a few counts. This chain uses TRBV27 with TRBJ1-5; D may be TRBD1 (6 bases). The V gene lost 6 bases and the J gene lost 2 bases, with 14 bases spanning the gap. The CDR3 loop spans 15 amino acids. From germline, CDR1 is MNHEY and CDR2 SMNVEV (reference sequence). The DNA for the CDR3 is TGTGCCAGCAGCCCGGGATCAGGGGGCAATCAGCCCCAGCATTTT. Amino acids: CASSPGSGGNQPQHF.

This clone was observed a few times. V and J are TRBV11-2 and TRBJ2-7; D is ambiguous. The CDR3 has 13 residues. Trimming stripped 0 bases from V and 5 bases from J, with 8 bases between. Per germline, CDR1 SGHAT and CDR2 FQNNGV. CDR3 residues: CASSLDVRHEQYF. In nucleotides, the CDR3 is TGTGCCAGCAGCTTAGATGTAAGGCACGAGCAGTACTTC.

The rearrangement uses TRBV2 and TRBJ1-2; 7 bases line up with TRBD1. This CDR3 contains 16 residues. The germline V gene encodes CDR1 SNHLY and CDR2 FYNNEI. The trim removed 2 bases at V and 4 bases at J, leaving 10 bases unmatched. CDR3 protein: CASSETAAGGGYGYTF. In DNA form, the CDR3 reads TGTGCCAGCAGTGAAACGGCGGCAGGGGGTGGCTATGGCTACACCTTC.

The V call is TRBV13, the J call TRBJ2-4; D is unclear. This CDR3 has 17 residues. V shed 0 bases and J shed 2 bases, with 14 bases lying between them. Germline V gene lookup returns CDR1 PRHDT and CDR2 FYEKMQ (reference sequence). This chain's CDR3 is CASSLGGTLWPKNIQYF. The CDR3 nucleotides are TGTGCCAGCAGCTTAGGCGGCACCCTTTGGCCCAAAAACATTCAGTACTTC.

The chain combines TRBV28 with TRBJ1-2, with D perhaps TRBD1 (5 bases). Germline assignment: CDR1 MDHEN and CDR2 SYDVKM. The ends were cut back, 6 bases at V and 4 bases at J, with 6 bases in the middle. The length of the CDR3 is 11 residues. DNA of the CDR3: TGTGCCAGCAGCCAGGGCTATGGCTACACCTTC. Protein: CASSQGYGYTF.

In its sample, this clone ranks as medium-sized. The chain is built from TRBV4-3 and TRBJ1-2; D is uncertain. CDR1 is LGHNA, CDR2 YSLEER, per germline. Trimming removed 0 bases from V and 3 bases from J, with 11 bases in between. The CDR3 length is 15 residues. As DNA, the CDR3 is TGCGCCAGCAGCCAAGATAGGGTAAACTACTATGGCTACACCTTC. It specifies CASSQDRVNYYGYTF.

This clone was found a few times. The chain carries TRBV6-6 and TRBJ1-1; D is unresolved. Germline CDR1 reads MNHNY; CDR2 reads SVGAGI (reference sequence). CDR3 length: 16 amino acids. V was clipped by 0 bases and J by 1 base, with 12 bases between them. For the CDR3, the DNA is TGTGCCAGCAGTTACTCGATTGCAGAATCGAACACTGAAGCTTTCTTT. Protein sequence: CASSYSIAESNTEAFF.

A few counts support this clone. This sequence joins TRBV7-9 and TRBJ2-7; D gene unclear. Trimming left V 1 base short and J 3 bases short, with 10 bases between. The CDR3 is 14 residues long. CDR1 is SEHNR and CDR2 is FQNEAQ in the germline V gene (reference sequence). Here the CDR3 DNA reads TGTGCCAGCAGCTTAGGGAGTCTCGGCTACGAGCAGTACTTC. Protein product: CASSLGSLGYEQYF.

V and J are TRBV6-5 and TRBJ2-2, with 11 bases fitting TRBD1. Germline CDR1 and CDR2: MNHEY and SVGAGI. J gave up 7 bases and V 7 bases, and 5 bases lay outside the gene matches. CDR3 length: 14 residues. The DNA of the CDR3 is TGTGCCAGCATTGGGGACAGGGGGTTCGGGGAGCTGTTTTTT. Translating gives CASIGDRGFGELFF.